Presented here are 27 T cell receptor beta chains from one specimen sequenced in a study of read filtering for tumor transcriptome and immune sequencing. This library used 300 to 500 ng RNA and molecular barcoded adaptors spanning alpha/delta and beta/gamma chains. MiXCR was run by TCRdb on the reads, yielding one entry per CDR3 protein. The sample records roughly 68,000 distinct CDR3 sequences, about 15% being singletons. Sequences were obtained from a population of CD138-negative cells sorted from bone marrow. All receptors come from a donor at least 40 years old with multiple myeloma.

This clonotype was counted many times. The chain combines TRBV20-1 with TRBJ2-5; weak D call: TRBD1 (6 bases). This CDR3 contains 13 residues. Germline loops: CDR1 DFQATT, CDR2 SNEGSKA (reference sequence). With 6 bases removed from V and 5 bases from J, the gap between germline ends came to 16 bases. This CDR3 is CSAQTGPRETQYF. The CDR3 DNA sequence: TGCAGTGCGCAGACAGGCCCCCGGGAGACCCAGTACTTC.

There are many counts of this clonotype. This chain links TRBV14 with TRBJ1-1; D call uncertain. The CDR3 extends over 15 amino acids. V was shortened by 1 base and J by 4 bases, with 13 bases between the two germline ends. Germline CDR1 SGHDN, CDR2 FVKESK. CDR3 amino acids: CASSQAGGSGTEAFF. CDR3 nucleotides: TGTGCCAGCAGCCAAGCCGGAGGTTCAGGCACTGAAGCTTTCTTT.

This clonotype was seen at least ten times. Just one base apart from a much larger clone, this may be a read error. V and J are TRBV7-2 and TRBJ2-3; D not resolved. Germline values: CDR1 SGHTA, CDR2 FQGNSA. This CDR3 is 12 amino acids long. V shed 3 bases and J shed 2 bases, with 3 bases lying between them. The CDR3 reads CASSFPTDTQYF. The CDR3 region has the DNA TGTGCCAGCAGCTTCCCCACAGATACGCAGTATTTT.

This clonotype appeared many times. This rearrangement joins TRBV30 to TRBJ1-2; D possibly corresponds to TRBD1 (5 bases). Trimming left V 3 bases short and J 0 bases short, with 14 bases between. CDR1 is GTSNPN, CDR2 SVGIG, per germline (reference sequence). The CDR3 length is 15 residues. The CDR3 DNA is TGTGCCTGGAGGGCAGGGAGGCTGGCTAACTATGGCTACACCTTC. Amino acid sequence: CAWRAGRLANYGYTF.

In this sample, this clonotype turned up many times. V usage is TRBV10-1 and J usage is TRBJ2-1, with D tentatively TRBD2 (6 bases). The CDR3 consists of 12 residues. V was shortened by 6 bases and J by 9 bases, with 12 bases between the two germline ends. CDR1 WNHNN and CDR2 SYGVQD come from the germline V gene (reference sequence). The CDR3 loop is CASSRGSSEQFF. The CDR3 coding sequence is TGCGCCAGCAGCCGGGGGTCTAGTGAGCAGTTCTTC.

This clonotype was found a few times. CDR3 coding DNA: TGTGCCACCAGTGATGGGGGACAGGGGATGAACACTGAAGCTTTCTTT. The encoded protein is CATSDGGQGMNTEAFF. The chain has TRBV24-1 and TRBJ1-1, with 10 bases lining up with TRBD1. The CDR3 has 16 residues. Trimming at V came to 3 bases and at J to 0 bases, leaving 3 bases not matched to a gene. Germline V gives CDR1 KGHDR, CDR2 SFDVKD.

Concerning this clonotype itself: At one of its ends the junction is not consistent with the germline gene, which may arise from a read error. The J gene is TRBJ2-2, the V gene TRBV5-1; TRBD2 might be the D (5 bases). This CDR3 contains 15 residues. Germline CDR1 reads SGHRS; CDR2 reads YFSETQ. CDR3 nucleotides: TGCGCCAGCAGCCCTCGGGCATTGAACACCGGGGAGCTATTTTTT. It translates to CASSPRALNTGELFF.

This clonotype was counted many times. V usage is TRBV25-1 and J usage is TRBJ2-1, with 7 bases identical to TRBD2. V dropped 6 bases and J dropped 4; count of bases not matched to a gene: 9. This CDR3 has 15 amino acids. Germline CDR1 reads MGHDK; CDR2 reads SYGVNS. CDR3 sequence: CASSKGSGWYNEQFF. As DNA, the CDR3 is TGTGCCAGCAGCAAAGGTAGCGGGTGGTACAATGAGCAGTTCTTC.

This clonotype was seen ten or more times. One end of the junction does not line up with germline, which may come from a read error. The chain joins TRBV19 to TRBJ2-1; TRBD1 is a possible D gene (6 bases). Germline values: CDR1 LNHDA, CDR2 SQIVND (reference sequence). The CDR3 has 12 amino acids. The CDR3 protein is CASQQGYDEQFF. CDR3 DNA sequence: TGTGCCAGCCAACAGGGCTACGATGAGCAGTTCTTC. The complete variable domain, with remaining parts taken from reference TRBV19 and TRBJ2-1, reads DGGITQSPKYLFRKEGQNVTLSCEQNLNHDAMYWYRQDPGQGLRLIYYSQIVNDFQKGDIAEGYSVSREKKESFPLTVTSAQKNPTAFYLCASQQGYDEQFFGPGTRLTVL.

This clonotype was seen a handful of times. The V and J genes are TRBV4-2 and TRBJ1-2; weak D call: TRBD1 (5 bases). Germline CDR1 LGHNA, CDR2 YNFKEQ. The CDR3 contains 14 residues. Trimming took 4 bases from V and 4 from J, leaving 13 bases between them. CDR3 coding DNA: TGTGCCAGCAGCCCGGAGACAGTCGGCTATGGCTACACCTTC. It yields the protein CASSPETVGYGYTF.

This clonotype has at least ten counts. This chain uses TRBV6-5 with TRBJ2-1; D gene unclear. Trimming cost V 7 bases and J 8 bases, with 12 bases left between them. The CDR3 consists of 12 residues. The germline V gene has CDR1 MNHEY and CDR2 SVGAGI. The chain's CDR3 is CASTGHRDEQFF. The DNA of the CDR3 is TGTGCCAGCACTGGGCACCGGGATGAGCAGTTCTTC.

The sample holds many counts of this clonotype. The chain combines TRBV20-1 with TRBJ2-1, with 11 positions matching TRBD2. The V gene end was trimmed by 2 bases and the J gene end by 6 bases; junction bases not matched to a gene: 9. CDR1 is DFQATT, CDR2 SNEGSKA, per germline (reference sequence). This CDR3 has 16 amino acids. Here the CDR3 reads CSARTSGRTRGNEQFF. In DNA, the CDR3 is TGCAGTGCTAGAACTAGCGGGAGAACGAGGGGCAATGAGCAGTTCTTC.

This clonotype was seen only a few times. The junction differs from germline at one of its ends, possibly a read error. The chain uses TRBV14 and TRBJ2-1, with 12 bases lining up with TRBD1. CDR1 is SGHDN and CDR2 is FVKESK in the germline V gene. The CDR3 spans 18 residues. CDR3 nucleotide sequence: TGTGCCAGCAGCCGCCGGGACAGGGGGCTAGCGGATAACAATGTGCAGTTCTTC. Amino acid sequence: CASSRRDRGLADNNVQFF.

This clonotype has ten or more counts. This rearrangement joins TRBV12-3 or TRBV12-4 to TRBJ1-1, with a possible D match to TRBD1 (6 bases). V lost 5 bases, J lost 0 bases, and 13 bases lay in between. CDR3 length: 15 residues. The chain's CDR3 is CASSPPQGLNTEAFF. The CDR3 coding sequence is TGTGCCAGCAGTCCCCCCCAGGGGCTGAACACTGAAGCTTTCTTT.

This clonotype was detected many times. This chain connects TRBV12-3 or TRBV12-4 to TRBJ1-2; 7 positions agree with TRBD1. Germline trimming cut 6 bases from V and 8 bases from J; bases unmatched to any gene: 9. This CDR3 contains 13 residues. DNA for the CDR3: TGTGCCAGCAGCTCCTCGACAGGGTCCGGCTACACCTTC. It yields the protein CASSSSTGSGYTF.

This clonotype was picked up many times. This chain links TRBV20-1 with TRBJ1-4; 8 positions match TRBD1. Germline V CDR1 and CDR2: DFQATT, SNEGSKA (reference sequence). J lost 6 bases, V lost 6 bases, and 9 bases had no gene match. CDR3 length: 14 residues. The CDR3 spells CSARPRGPDEKLFF. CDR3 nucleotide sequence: TGCAGTGCACGCCCCAGGGGGCCGGATGAAAAACTGTTTTTT.

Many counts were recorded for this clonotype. This chain's CDR3 is CASSLTYEQYF. The CDR3 DNA sequence: TGTGCCAGCAGCCTTACCTACGAGCAGTACTTC. The chain joins TRBV11-3 to TRBJ2-7; D remains unclear. V dropped 5 bases and J dropped 2 bases, with 4 bases sitting between them. This CDR3 contains 11 residues. Germline CDR1 reads SGHNT; CDR2 reads YENEEA. Variable domain in full (rest from reference TRBV11-3 and TRBJ2-7): EAGVVQSPRYKIIEKKQPVAFWCNPISGHNTLYWYLQNLGQGPELLIRYENEEAVDDSQLPKDRFSAERLKGVDSTLKIQPAELGDSAVYLCASSLTYEQYFGPGTRLTVT.

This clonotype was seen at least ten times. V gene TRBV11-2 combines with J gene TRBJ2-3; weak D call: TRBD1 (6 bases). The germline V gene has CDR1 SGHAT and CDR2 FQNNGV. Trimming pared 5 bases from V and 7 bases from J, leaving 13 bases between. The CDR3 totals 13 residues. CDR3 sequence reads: CASSHPGANTQYF. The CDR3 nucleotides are TGTGCCAGCAGCCACCCAGGGGCAAATACGCAGTATTTT.

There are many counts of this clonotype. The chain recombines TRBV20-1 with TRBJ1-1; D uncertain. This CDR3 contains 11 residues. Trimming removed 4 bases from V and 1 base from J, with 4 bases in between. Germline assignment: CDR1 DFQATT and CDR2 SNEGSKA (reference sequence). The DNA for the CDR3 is TGCAGTGCTAAGACGAACACTGAAGCTTTCTTT. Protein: CSAKTNTEAFF.

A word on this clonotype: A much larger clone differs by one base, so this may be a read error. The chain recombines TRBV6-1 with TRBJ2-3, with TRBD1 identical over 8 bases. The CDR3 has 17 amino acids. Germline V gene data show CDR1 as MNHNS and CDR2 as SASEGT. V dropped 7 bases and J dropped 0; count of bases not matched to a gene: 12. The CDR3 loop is CASTRAAQGVSTDTQYF. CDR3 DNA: TGTGCCAGCACTCGAGCGGCACAGGGGGTTAGCACAGATACGCAGTATTTT.

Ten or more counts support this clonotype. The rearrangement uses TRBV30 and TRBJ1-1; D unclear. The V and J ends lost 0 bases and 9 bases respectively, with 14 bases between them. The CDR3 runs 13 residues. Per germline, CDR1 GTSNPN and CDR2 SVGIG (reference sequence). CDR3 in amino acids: CAWSVLFPMKAFF. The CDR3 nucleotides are TGTGCCTGGAGTGTACTGTTCCCCATGAAAGCTTTCTTT.

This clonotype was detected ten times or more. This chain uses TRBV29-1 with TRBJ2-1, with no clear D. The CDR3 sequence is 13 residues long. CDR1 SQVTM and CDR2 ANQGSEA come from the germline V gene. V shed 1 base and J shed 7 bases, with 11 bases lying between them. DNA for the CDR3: TGCAGCGTTGAAGGGCTCGGATCGAATGAGCAGTTCTTC. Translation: CSVEGLGSNEQFF.

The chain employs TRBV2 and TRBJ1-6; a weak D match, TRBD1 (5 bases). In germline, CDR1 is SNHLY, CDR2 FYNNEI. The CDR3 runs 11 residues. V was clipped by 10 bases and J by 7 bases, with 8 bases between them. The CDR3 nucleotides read TGTGCCACCGGGGGGAATTCACCCCTCCACTTT. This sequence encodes CATGGNSPLHF.

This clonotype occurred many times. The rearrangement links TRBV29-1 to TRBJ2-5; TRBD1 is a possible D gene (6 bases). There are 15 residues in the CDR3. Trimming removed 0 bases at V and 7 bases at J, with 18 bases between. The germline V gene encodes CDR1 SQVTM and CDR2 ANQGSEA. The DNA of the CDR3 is TGCAGCGTTGAAGATCTTATCAGGGGACGGGGGACCCAGTACTTC. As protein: CSVEDLIRGRGTQYF.

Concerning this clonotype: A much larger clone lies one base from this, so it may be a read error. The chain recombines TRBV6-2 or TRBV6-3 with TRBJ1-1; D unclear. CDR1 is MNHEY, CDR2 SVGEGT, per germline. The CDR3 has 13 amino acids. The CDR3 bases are TGTGCCAGCAGTCGGAGTGGGAACACTGGAGCTTTCTTT. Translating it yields CASSRSGNTGAFF.

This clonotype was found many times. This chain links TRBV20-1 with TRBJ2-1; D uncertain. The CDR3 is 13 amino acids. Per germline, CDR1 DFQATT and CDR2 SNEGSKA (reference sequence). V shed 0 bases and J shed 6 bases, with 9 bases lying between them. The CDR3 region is CSARDLVVNEQFF. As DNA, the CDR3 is TGCAGTGCTAGAGATCTAGTAGTCAATGAGCAGTTCTTC.

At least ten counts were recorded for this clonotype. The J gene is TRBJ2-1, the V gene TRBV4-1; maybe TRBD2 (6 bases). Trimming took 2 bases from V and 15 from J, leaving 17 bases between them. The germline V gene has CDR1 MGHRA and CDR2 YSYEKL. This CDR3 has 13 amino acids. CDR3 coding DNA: TGCGCCAGCAGCCAACCGGAGGGCCCTATATTGTTCTTC. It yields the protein CASSQPEGPILFF.